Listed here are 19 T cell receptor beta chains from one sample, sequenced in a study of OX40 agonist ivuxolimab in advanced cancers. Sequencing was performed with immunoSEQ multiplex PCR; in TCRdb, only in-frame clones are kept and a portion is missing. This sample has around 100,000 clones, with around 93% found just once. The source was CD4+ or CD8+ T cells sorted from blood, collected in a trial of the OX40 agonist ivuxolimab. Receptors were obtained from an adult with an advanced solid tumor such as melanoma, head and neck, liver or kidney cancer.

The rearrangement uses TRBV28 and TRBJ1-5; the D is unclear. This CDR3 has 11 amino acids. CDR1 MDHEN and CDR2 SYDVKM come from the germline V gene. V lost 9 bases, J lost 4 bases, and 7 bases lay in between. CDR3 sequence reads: CASSGNQPQHF. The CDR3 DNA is TGTGCCAGTTCGGGGAATCAGCCCCAGCATTTT.

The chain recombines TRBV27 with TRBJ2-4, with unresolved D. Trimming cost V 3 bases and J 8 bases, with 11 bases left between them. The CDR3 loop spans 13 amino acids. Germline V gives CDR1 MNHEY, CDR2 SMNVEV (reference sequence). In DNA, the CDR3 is TGTGCCAGCAGTTTCGACCGTATGTACATTCAGTACTTC. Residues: CASSFDRMYIQYF.

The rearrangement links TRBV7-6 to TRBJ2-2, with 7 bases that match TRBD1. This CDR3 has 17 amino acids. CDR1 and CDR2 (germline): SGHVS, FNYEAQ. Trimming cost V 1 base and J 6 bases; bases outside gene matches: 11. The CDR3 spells CASSLVGDRVDPGELFF. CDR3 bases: TGTGCCAGCAGCTTAGTGGGAGACAGGGTTGATCCCGGGGAGCTGTTTTTT.

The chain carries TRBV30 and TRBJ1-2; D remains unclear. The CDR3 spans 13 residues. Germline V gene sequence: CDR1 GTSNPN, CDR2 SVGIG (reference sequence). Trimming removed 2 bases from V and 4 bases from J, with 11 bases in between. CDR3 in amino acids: CAWSLERSYGYTF. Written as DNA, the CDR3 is TGTGCCTGGAGTTTGGAGAGATCCTATGGCTACACCTTC.

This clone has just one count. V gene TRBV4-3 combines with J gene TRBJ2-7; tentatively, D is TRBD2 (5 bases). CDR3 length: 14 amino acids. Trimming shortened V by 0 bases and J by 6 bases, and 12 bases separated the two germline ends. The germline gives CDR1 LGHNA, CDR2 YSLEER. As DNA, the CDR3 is TGCGCCAGCAGCCAAGAAAGGTCGGAGGTCGAGCAGTACTTC. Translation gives CASSQERSEVEQYF.

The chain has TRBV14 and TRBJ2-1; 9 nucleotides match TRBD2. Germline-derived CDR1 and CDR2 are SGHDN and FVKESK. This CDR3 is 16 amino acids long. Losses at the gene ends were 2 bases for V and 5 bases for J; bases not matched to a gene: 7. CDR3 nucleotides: TGTGCCAGCAGCCAAATTCTAGCGGGACCGAACAATGAGCAGTTCTTC. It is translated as CASSQILAGPNNEQFF.

DNA of the CDR3: TGCGCCAGCAGCTTACGGTACCAAGAGACCCAGTACTTC. It yields the protein CASSLRYQETQYF. The genes are TRBV5-1 and TRBJ2-5; D is unclear. Germline CDR1 SGHRS, CDR2 YFSETQ. Trimming pared 2 bases from V and 0 bases from J, leaving 5 bases between. CDR3 length: 13 residues.

Written as DNA, the CDR3 is TGTGCCAGCAGCCCCCCGGCCCGCCAAGAGACCCAGTACTTC. Protein product: CASSPPARQETQYF. This chain uses TRBV11-2 with TRBJ2-5, with D uncertain. Germline-derived CDR1 and CDR2 are SGHAT and FQNNGV. Deletions cut 5 bases from V and 1 base from J, with 11 bases between. The CDR3 is 14 residues long.

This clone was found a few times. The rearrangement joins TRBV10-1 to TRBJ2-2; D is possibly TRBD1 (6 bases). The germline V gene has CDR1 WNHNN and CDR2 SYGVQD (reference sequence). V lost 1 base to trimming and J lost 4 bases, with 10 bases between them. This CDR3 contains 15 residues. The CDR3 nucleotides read TGCGCCAGCAGTGAGTTTACAGGGTCCACCGGGGAGCTGTTTTTT. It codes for CASSEFTGSTGELFF.

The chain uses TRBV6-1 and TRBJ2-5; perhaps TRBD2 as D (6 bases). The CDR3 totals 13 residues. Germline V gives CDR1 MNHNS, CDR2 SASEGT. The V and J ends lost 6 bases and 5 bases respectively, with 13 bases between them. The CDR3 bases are TGTGCCAGCAGCTCTGGGGGGAGGGAGACCCAGTACTTC. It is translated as CASSSGGRETQYF.

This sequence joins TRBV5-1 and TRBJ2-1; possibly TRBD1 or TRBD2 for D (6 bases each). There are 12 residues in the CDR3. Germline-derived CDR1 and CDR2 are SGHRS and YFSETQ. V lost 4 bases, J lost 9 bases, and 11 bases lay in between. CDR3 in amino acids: CASSTGGAEQFF. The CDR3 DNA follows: TGCGCCAGCAGCACCGGGGGCGCTGAGCAGTTCTTC.

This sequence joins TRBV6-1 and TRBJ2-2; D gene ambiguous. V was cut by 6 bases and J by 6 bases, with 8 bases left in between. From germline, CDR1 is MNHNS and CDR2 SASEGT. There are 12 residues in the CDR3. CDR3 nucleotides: TGTGCCAGCAGAGAGACCTCCGGGGAGCTGTTTTTT. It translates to CASRETSGELFF.

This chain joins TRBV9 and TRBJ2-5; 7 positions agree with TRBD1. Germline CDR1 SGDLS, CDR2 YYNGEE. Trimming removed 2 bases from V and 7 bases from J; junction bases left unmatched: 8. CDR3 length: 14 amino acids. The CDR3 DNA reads TGTGCCAGCAGCGTGAGGACAGGTCCGGGGACCCAGTACTTC. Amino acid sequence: CASSVRTGPGTQYF.

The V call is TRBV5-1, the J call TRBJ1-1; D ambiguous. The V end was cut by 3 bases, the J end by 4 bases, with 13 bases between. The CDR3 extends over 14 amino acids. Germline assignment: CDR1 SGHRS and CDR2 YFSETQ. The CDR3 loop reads CASSSSGDGTEAFF. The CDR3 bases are TGCGCCAGCAGCTCCTCAGGCGACGGCACTGAAGCTTTCTTT.

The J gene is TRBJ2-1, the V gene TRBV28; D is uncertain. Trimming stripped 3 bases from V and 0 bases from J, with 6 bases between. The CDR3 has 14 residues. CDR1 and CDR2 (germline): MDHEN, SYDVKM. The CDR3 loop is CASSLPSSYNEQFF. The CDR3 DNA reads TGTGCCAGCAGTTTGCCAAGCTCCTACAATGAGCAGTTCTTC.

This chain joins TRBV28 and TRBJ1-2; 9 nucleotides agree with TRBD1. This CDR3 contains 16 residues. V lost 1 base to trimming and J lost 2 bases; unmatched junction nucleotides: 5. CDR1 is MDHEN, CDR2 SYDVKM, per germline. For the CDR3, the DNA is TGTGCCAGCAGTTTATTGACAGGGGGAATGAACTATGGCTACACCTTC. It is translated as CASSLLTGGMNYGYTF.

CDR3 protein: CASRGQGIRQPQHF. CDR3 bases: TGTGCCAGCAGGGGACAGGGGATCCGTCAGCCCCAGCATTTT. V gene TRBV28 combines with J gene TRBJ1-5; 10 positions match TRBD1. With 6 bases clipped from V and 6 bases from J, the junction kept 5 bases outside the gene matches. This CDR3 contains 14 residues. The germline V gene encodes CDR1 MDHEN and CDR2 SYDVKM.

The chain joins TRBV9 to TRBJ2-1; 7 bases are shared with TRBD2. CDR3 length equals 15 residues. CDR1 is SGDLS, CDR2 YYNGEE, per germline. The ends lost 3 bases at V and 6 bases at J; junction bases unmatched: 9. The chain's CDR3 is CASSDGPGRTNEQFF. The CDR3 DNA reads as TGTGCCAGCAGCGACGGTCCCGGGAGGACCAATGAGCAGTTCTTC. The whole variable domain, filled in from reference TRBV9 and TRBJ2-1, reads DSGVTQTPKHLITATGQRVTLRCSPRSGDLSVYWYQQSLDQGLQFLIQYYNGEERAKGNILERFSAQQFPDLHSELNLSSLELGDSALYFCASSDGPGRTNEQFFGPGTRLTVL.

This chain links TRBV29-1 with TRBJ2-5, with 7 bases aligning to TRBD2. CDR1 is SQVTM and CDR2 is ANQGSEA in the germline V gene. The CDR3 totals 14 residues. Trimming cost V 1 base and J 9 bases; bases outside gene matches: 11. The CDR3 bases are TGCAGCGTTGAAGGGGGGACCAGCGGGGAGGCCCAGTACTTC. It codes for CSVEGGTSGEAQYF.